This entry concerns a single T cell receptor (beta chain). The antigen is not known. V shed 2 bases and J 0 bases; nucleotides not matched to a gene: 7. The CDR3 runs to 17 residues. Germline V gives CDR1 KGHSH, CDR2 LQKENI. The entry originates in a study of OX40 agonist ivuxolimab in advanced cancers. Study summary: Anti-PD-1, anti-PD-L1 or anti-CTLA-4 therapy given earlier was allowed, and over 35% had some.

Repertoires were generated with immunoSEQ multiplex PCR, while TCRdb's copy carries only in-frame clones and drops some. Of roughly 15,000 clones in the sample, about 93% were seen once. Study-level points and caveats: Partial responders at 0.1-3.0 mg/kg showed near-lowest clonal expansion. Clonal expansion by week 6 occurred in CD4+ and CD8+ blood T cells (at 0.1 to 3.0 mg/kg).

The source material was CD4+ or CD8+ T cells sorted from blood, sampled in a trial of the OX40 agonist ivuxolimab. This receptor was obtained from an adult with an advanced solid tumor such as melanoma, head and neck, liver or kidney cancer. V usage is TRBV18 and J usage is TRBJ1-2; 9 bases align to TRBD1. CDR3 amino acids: CASSPNSGTGTNYGYTF. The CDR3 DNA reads TGTGCCAGCTCACCAAATTCGGGGACAGGGACTAACTATGGCTACACCTTC.